Shown below are 6 T cell receptor beta chains from a single sample sequenced in a study of post-analysis software for immune sequencing data. Notes on the study in general: Elevated frequency relative to controls characterized a handful of TRBV segments in patients, TRBV5-6, TRBV5-1 and TRBV20-1 among them.

For these TCRs, the target antigens are not known. Each TCR beta cDNA library carried unique molecular identifiers. MiXCR, applied by TCRdb to the PCR reads, yields one record per CDR3 protein. There are under 900,000 distinct CDR3 sequences in the sample; around 50% occur only once, and over 4% lies in the top ten. What was sequenced was blood. Source of these receptors: a girl aged 5-17 years with multiple sclerosis.

The V gene is TRBV12-3 or TRBV12-4, the J gene TRBJ2-7, with TRBD2 matching over 15 bases. This CDR3 contains 15 residues. After removal of 4 bases from V and 7 bases from J, the junction contained 5 bases not matched to a gene. CDR3 bases: TGTGCCAGCAGTTCAGGACTAGCGGGGGGGCTGGAGCAGTACTTC. This gives the protein CASSSGLAGGLEQYF.

The chain recombines TRBV10-3 with TRBJ2-1; D might be TRBD1 or TRBD2, each matching 5 bases. CDR3 length equals 16 residues. CDR1 is ENHRY, CDR2 SYGVKD, per germline. Trimming removed 0 bases at V and 0 bases at J, with 9 bases between. CDR3 loop: CAISESGASSYNEQFF. The CDR3 nucleotides are TGTGCCATCAGTGAGTCCGGGGCGAGCTCCTACAATGAGCAGTTCTTC.

This chain connects TRBV5-5 to TRBJ1-1, with a weak D call TRBD1 (5 bases). The germline V gene has CDR1 SGHKS and CDR2 YYEKEE (reference sequence). The V end was cut by 4 bases, the J end by 6 bases, with 19 bases between. The CDR3 extends over 15 amino acids. CDR3 bases: TGTGCCAGCAGCGAGGGGATAGGTGTCGGCCCTGAAGCTTTCTTT. Amino acid sequence: CASSEGIGVGPEAFF.

The rearrangement joins TRBV6-1 to TRBJ2-7; the D gene is possibly TRBD1 (6 bases). The CDR3 is made up of 14 amino acids. Trimming left V 5 bases short and J 1 base short, with 12 bases between. In germline, CDR1 is MNHNS, CDR2 SASEGT. Here the CDR3 reads CASSRYTGSYEQYF. CDR3 DNA sequence: TGTGCCAGCAGTAGGTACACAGGGTCCTACGAGCAGTACTTC.

This clonotype was observed once. This sequence joins TRBV6-1 and TRBJ2-5, with a tentative D call TRBD2 (6 bases). The DNA end is a closer match to TRBJ2-4, so the J assignment may be wrong. This CDR3 region has 13 residues. Germline CDR1 and CDR2: MNHNS and SASEGT. The DNA for the CDR3 is TGTGCCAGCAGTGAAGCTAGCGGAAACATTCAGTACTTC. Residues: CASSEASGNIQYF.

V is TRBV6-1 and J is TRBJ2-4; D is perhaps TRBD1 or TRBD2 (5 bases each). Germline CDR1 MNHNS, CDR2 SASEGT. CDR3 length: 17 amino acids. Trimming removed 6 bases at V and 0 bases at J, with 18 bases between. CDR3 protein: CASSDLGKGRAKNIQYF. CDR3 nucleotides: TGTGCCAGCAGCGATCTCGGCAAGGGGAGAGCCAAAAACATTCAGTACTTC.